This paragraph reports one T cell receptor (beta chain). The CDR3 is made up of 14 amino acids. V lost 3 bases and J lost 5, with 11 bases in between. Germline CDR1 and CDR2: MNHEY and SMNVEV (reference sequence). The method was immunoSEQ multiplex PCR; TCRdb's version includes in-frame clones alone and lacks a portion of them. The sample shows about 14,000 clones, about four fifths of them seen only once. This sample was taken from a study of OX40 agonist ivuxolimab in advanced cancers. Specimen: CD4+ or CD8+ T cells sorted from blood, collected in a trial of the OX40 agonist ivuxolimab. This sequence originates from an adult with an advanced solid tumor such as melanoma, head and neck, liver or kidney cancer. The gene calls are TRBV27 and TRBJ2-1, with D possibly TRBD2 on 6 matching bases. Here the CDR3 DNA reads TGTGCCAGCAGTTTGGATTTAGCGGACAATGAGCAGTTCTTC. It yields the protein CASSLDLADNEQFF.